The present entry profiles one T cell receptor (beta chain) with its context. Its antigen is unidentified. The record originates from a study of cytomegalovirus exposure and HLA in healthy donors. Notes on the study in general: Certain indistinguishable V segments, among them TRBV6-2 and TRBV6-3, were excluded.

CDR3 length equals 14 residues. Germline V gene lookup returns CDR1 SGDLS and CDR2 YYNGEE. V gave up 2 bases and J gave up 10 bases; unmatched junction bases: 8. The PCR ran on 60 Vbeta and 13 Jbeta primers. TCRdb's table, derived via immunoSEQ multiplex PCR, lists solely in-frame clones and lacks some. Here the sample spans about 150,000 clones, more than 70% being singletons. The sequenced material came from PBMCs. The receptor was isolated from a woman between 40 and 55 years old in good health and CMV-seropositive. V is TRBV9 and J is TRBJ2-1, with 8 bases aligning to TRBD1. The CDR3, as DNA: TGTGCCAGCAGCGTTACAGGACAGGGATGGGAGCAGTTCTTC. It specifies CASSVTGQGWEQFF. Full variable domain (remainder filled in from reference TRBV9 and TRBJ2-1): DSGVTQTPKHLITATGQRVTLRCSPRSGDLSVYWYQQSLDQGLQFLIQYYNGEERAKGNILERFSAQQFPDLHSELNLSSLELGDSALYFCASSVTGQGWEQFFGPGTRLTVL.